The clone carrying this T cell receptor (beta chain) was detected a few times. Antigen specificity is unknown. The sample is drawn from a study of siplizumab effects on memory and regulatory T cells. CDR1 is SEHNR and CDR2 is FQNEAQ in the germline V gene (reference sequence). The CDR3 sequence is 15 residues long. V dropped 5 bases and J dropped 7; count of bases not matched to a gene: 5. General observations from the study: Naive T cell populations appeared to exhibit greater diversity than memory cells and appeared to be major alloresponse contributors.

Assays were performed on roughly 10^5 TCR templates per sample. Some clones are missing from TCRdb's copy, which holds only in-frame ones; the method was immunoSEQ multiplex PCR. The table includes just under 85,000 clones, about nine tenths detected once. This TCR came from a human donor in good health. The J gene is TRBJ1-6, the V gene TRBV7-9; 10 nucleotides line up with TRBD1. Sequencing was carried out using Tregs sorted from blood. The CDR3 sequence is CASSPTGQGNSPLHF. The DNA for the CDR3 is TGTGCCAGCAGCCCAACGGGACAGGGGAATTCACCCCTCCACTTT. The full variable domain, its missing parts supplied by reference TRBV7-9 and TRBJ1-6, is DTGVSQNPRHKITKRGQNVTFRCDPISEHNRLYWYRQTLGQGPEFLTYFQNEAQLEKSRLLSDRFSAERPKGSFSTLEIQRTEQGDSAMYLCASSPTGQGNSPLHFGNGTRLTVT.